These 27 T cell receptor beta chains were all obtained from the same sample, sequenced in a study of graft-versus-host responses after intestinal transplantation. Profiled with immunoSEQ multiplex PCR; TCRdb holds only in-frame clones, not every one. The sample shows 35,000 to 40,000 clones, around 94% of them seen only once. The specimen comprised PBMCs, sampled 16 days after intestinal transplant. All receptors derive from a human patient who received an intestinal transplant, so some T cells may come from the graft donor.

The chain uses TRBV28 and TRBJ2-7; the D gene is possibly TRBD2 (5 bases). CDR1 and CDR2 from the germline V gene are MDHEN and SYDVKM. This CDR3 spans 13 amino acids. Between the trimmed V and J ends, which lost 9 bases and 3 bases, there was a span of 15 bases. CDR3 residues: CASRGLAFYEQYF. The CDR3 DNA follows: TGTGCCAGTCGAGGGCTAGCATTCTACGAGCAGTACTTC. The variable domain in full, completed from reference TRBV28 and TRBJ2-7, reads DVKVTQSSRYLVKRTGEKVFLECVQDMDHENMFWYRQDPGLGLRLIYFSYDVKMKEKGDIPEGYSVSREKKERFSLILESASTNQTSMYLCASRGLAFYEQYFGPGTRLTVT.

This sequence joins TRBV15 and TRBJ1-1; possible D gene TRBD1, 6 bases. Looked up from germline, CDR1 is LNHNV and CDR2 is YYDKDF (reference sequence). The CDR3 totals 12 residues. The germline V and J ends were trimmed by 11 bases and 3 bases, with 13 bases remaining between them. The CDR3 loop reads CAAQGPYTEAFF. The CDR3 DNA reads as TGTGCCGCGCAGGGGCCATACACTGAAGCTTTCTTT.

The rearrangement uses TRBV6-8 and TRBJ2-7; D not resolved. CDR3 length equals 12 residues. Trimming removed 2 bases from V and 3 bases from J, with 5 bases in between. The germline CDR1 and CDR2 sequences are MNHGY and SAAAGT. The CDR3: CASSYEVYEQYF. CDR3 DNA: TGTGCCAGCAGTTACGAGGTCTACGAGCAGTACTTC.

This chain joins TRBV5-1 and TRBJ2-7, with D possibly TRBD1 on 5 matching bases. Per germline, CDR1 SGHRS and CDR2 YFSETQ. Trimming took 7 bases from V and 0 from J, leaving 8 bases between them. CDR3 size: 12 residues. The CDR3: CASRQSSYEQYF. The CDR3 coding sequence is TGCGCCAGCCGACAGAGCTCCTACGAGCAGTACTTC.

The rearrangement joins TRBV28 to TRBJ1-1, with unresolved D. The CDR3 is made up of 14 amino acids. The germline V and J ends were trimmed by 3 bases and 11 bases, with 19 bases remaining between them. Per the germline V gene, CDR1 is MDHEN and CDR2 is SYDVKM. CDR3 in amino acids: CASSFVGGAMGAFF. For the CDR3, the DNA is TGTGCCAGCAGTTTTGTGGGAGGCGCAATGGGGGCTTTCTTT.

CDR3 sequence: CASSLFKTSGRPTDTQYF. The DNA for the CDR3 is TGTGCCAGCAGTTTATTCAAGACTAGCGGGAGGCCGACAGATACGCAGTATTTT. This chain joins TRBV28 and TRBJ2-3; 13 bases line up with TRBD2. Germline CDR1 and CDR2: MDHEN and SYDVKM. This CDR3 has 18 amino acids. After removal of 1 base from V and 3 bases from J, the junction contained 7 bases not matched to a gene.

V is TRBV10-3 and J is TRBJ2-3; TRBD1 is a possible D gene (5 bases). Germline CDR1 is ENHRY and CDR2 is SYGVKD. V gave up 8 bases and J gave up 0 bases, with 15 bases separating them. CDR3 length: 15 amino acids. As DNA, the CDR3 is TGTGCCATCCAGTTAGGGGAATCTAGCACAGATACGCAGTATTTT. This encodes CAIQLGESSTDTQYF.

This clone is a singleton in its sample. This rearrangement joins TRBV28 to TRBJ2-3; a weak D match, TRBD2 (5 bases). The V gene's germline CDR1 is MDHEN and CDR2 SYDVKM. The length of the CDR3 is 17 residues. Trimming pared 6 bases from V and 3 bases from J, leaving 22 bases between. DNA of the CDR3: TGTGCCAGCAGCCGTGCCCCTAGCCCCGCGACTACAGATACGCAGTATTTT. Amino acid sequence: CASSRAPSPATTDTQYF.

The chain combines TRBV29-1 with TRBJ2-7; D tentatively fits TRBD1 or TRBD2 (5 bases each). The V and J ends lost 6 bases and 2 bases respectively, with 11 bases between them. CDR3 length equals 12 residues. In germline, CDR1 is SQVTM, CDR2 ANQGSEA. The CDR3 protein is CSVGDRTYEQYF. DNA of the CDR3: TGCAGCGTAGGGGACCGTACCTACGAGCAGTACTTC.

The J gene is TRBJ2-5, the V gene TRBV5-6; possibly TRBD2 for D (7 bases). The CDR3 spans 14 residues. V lost 5 bases, J lost 4 bases, and 15 bases lay in between. CDR1 is SGHDT and CDR2 is YYEEEE in the germline V gene. The CDR3 reads CASSRGLGGETQYF. CDR3 nucleotide sequence: TGTGCCAGCAGTCGTGGACTAGGGGGAGAGACCCAGTACTTC.

The chain is built from TRBV10-1 and TRBJ2-7, with 7 nucleotides matching TRBD1. This CDR3 has 14 amino acids. Unmatched junction bases numbered 8, after V lost 3 bases and J lost 6 bases. The germline gives CDR1 WNHNN, CDR2 SYGVQD (reference sequence). CDR3 sequence (DNA): TGCGCCAGCAGTGACGAGACAGGGCGGGCCGAGCAGTACTTC. Translation gives CASSDETGRAEQYF.

The chain carries TRBV12-5 and TRBJ2-7; D gene uncertain. The CDR3 contains 13 residues. Trimming removed 6 bases from V and 3 bases from J, with 12 bases in between. From germline, CDR1 is LGHNT and CDR2 FRNRAP. CDR3: CASGSDWGYEQYF. CDR3 in DNA: TGTGCTAGTGGCTCTGACTGGGGCTACGAGCAGTACTTC.

V gene TRBV7-8 combines with J gene TRBJ2-7, with TRBD2 matching 7 bases. Germline V CDR1 and CDR2: SGHVS, FQNEAQ. V was clipped by 3 bases and J by 0 bases; unmatched bases: 11. There are 17 residues in the CDR3. The CDR3 region is CASSFSTSVQSSYEQYF. DNA of the CDR3: TGTGCCAGCAGCTTCTCCACTAGCGTCCAGAGCTCCTACGAGCAGTACTTC.

This chain joins TRBV7-3 and TRBJ2-7; unclear D gene. The CDR3 runs to 13 residues. Deletions cut 0 bases from V and 4 bases from J, with 7 bases between. Germline V gene lookup returns CDR1 SGHTA and CDR2 FQGTGA. The CDR3 sequence: CASSLTVGYEQYF. DNA of the CDR3: TGTGCCAGCAGCTTAACGGTAGGATACGAGCAGTACTTC. The entire variable domain, with the rest obtained from reference TRBV7-3 and TRBJ2-7, is as follows: GAGVSQTPSNKVTEKGKYVELRCDPISGHTALYWYRQSLGQGPEFLIYFQGTGAADDSGLPNDRFFAVRPEGSVSTLKIQRTERGDSAVYLCASSLTVGYEQYFGPGTRLTVT.

The chain couples TRBV9 to TRBJ2-2; TRBD2 is a possible D gene (5 bases). This CDR3 is 17 amino acids long. V was clipped by 0 bases and J by 2 bases, with 14 bases between them. CDR1 SGDLS and CDR2 YYNGEE come from the germline V gene. The CDR3, as DNA: TGTGCCAGCAGCGTAGGTCTAACAAGACTAAACACCGGGGAGCTGTTTTTT. Encoded protein: CASSVGLTRLNTGELFF.

This clone was detected once. The chain uses TRBV4-2 and TRBJ1-4; D is unresolved. The germline CDR1 and CDR2 sequences are LGHNA and YNFKEQ. The CDR3 loop spans 16 amino acids. V was cut by 0 bases and J by 3 bases, with 11 bases left in between. The CDR3 region is CASSQEWSIANEKLFF. Here the CDR3 DNA reads TGTGCCAGCAGCCAAGAGTGGAGTATAGCTAATGAAAAACTGTTTTTT.

This clone appeared once. This chain links TRBV19 with TRBJ2-1, with D tentatively TRBD1 (6 bases). The CDR3 sequence is 13 residues long. Germline CDR1 reads LNHDA; CDR2 reads SQIVND (reference sequence). V was trimmed by 6 bases and J by 10 bases, leaving 16 bases between them. CDR3 sequence: CASSAVQGNEQFF. The CDR3 coding sequence is TGTGCCAGTAGCGCCGTCCAGGGGAACGAGCAGTTCTTC. The full variable domain, its missing parts supplied by reference TRBV19 and TRBJ2-1, is DGGITQSPKYLFRKEGQNVTLSCEQNLNHDAMYWYRQDPGQGLRLIYYSQIVNDFQKGDIAEGYSVSREKKESFPLTVTSAQKNPTAFYLCASSAVQGNEQFFGPGTRLTVL.

This chain uses TRBV28 with TRBJ1-1; no clear D. There are 13 residues in the CDR3. The V gene's germline CDR1 is MDHEN and CDR2 SYDVKM. The germline V and J ends were trimmed by 6 bases and 0 bases, with 8 bases remaining between them. CDR3 DNA sequence: TGTGCCAGCAGACTGGGATTGAACACTGAAGCTTTCTTT. It codes for CASRLGLNTEAFF.

This chain joins TRBV10-2 and TRBJ2-1; 13 bases line up with TRBD2. Germline values: CDR1 WSHSY, CDR2 SAAADI. The CDR3 loop spans 15 amino acids. Trimming cost V 7 bases and J 5 bases; bases outside gene matches: 5. CDR3 sequence reads: CASIGGLAGDNEQFF. CDR3 DNA sequence: TGCGCCAGCATCGGCGGACTAGCGGGAGACAATGAGCAGTTCTTC.

V and J are TRBV7-3 and TRBJ2-7, with TRBD2 matching 7 bases. V shed 5 bases, J shed 6 bases, and the junction held 4 bases outside the gene matches. This CDR3 comprises 12 residues. Germline V gene data show CDR1 as SGHTA and CDR2 as FQGTGA. CDR3 coding DNA: TGTGCCAGCAGCCCGGGAGGTCGCGAGCAGTACTTC. Translating it yields CASSPGGREQYF.

The chain joins TRBV19 to TRBJ1-4; D gene unclear. This CDR3 spans 17 amino acids. Germline V gene sequence: CDR1 LNHDA, CDR2 SQIVND (reference sequence). Trimming took 1 base from V and 2 from J, leaving 14 bases between them. This chain's CDR3 is CASSIGGFGVTNEKLFF. Here the CDR3 DNA reads TGTGCCAGTAGTATAGGCGGTTTCGGTGTCACTAATGAAAAACTGTTTTTT.

The chain couples TRBV5-1 to TRBJ1-4; 7 bases are shared with TRBD1. The CDR3 runs to 16 residues. The germline gives CDR1 SGHRS, CDR2 YFSETQ. The trim removed 0 bases at V and 7 bases at J, leaving 9 bases unmatched. The CDR3 reads CASSLDHRGGLEKLFF. The CDR3, as DNA: TGCGCCAGCAGCTTGGACCACAGGGGAGGTCTTGAAAAACTGTTTTTT.

This clone was recorded a few times. This chain connects TRBV15 to TRBJ2-2; D unresolved. V was clipped by 4 bases and J by 0 bases, with 9 bases between them. The CDR3 is made up of 15 amino acids. Germline assignment: CDR1 LNHNV and CDR2 YYDKDF (reference sequence). The CDR3 coding sequence is TGTGCCACCAGCATCGCTAGACCGAACACCGGGGAGCTGTTTTTT. Translated, it gives CATSIARPNTGELFF.

This clone was found once. The chain carries TRBV6-5 and TRBJ2-7; 7 bases line up with TRBD1. Germline assignment: CDR1 MNHEY and CDR2 SVGAGI. The CDR3 spans 15 residues. V gave up 7 bases and J gave up 4 bases; unmatched junction bases: 13. CDR3 region: CASKRGTERVYEQYF. The DNA for the CDR3 is TGTGCCAGCAAAAGGGGGACAGAAAGAGTTTACGAGCAGTACTTC.

The rearrangement joins TRBV7-6 to TRBJ1-5; D is unresolved. The CDR3 spans 16 residues. V lost 2 bases to trimming and J lost 3 bases, with 14 bases between them. CDR1 is SGHVS, CDR2 FNYEAQ, per germline. The CDR3: CASSLRPDSNNQPQHF. CDR3 bases: TGTGCCAGCAGCTTACGACCAGACTCTAACAATCAGCCCCAGCATTTT.

This rearrangement joins TRBV4-3 to TRBJ2-1; D remains unclear. Trimming took off 4 bases at V and 5 bases at J, with 12 bases between the two ends. Per germline, CDR1 LGHNA and CDR2 YSLEER. The CDR3 contains 14 residues. The CDR3, as DNA: TGCGCCAGCAGCCTTAGTCCGAAAGACAATGAGCAGTTCTTC. This gives the protein CASSLSPKDNEQFF.

The rearrangement links TRBV5-5 to TRBJ2-1; D is undetermined. The germline V gene has CDR1 SGHKS and CDR2 YYEKEE (reference sequence). The CDR3 is 17 residues long. V was pared by 4 bases and J by 4 bases, with 21 bases between. Written as DNA, the CDR3 is TGTGCCAGCAGCCCAATTGCGTGGACGGTAAAGTACAATGAGCAGTTCTTC. Residues: CASSPIAWTVKYNEQFF.